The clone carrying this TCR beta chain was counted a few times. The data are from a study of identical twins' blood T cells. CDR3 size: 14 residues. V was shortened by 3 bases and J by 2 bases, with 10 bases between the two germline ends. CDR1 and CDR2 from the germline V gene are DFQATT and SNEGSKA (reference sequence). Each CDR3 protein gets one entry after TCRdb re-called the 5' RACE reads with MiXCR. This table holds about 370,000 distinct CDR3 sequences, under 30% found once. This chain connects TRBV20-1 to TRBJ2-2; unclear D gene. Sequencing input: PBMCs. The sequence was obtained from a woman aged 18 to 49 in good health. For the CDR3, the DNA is TGCAGTGCTAGTCCCGACACAAACACCGGGGAGCTGTTTTTT. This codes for CSASPDTNTGELFF.